This T cell receptor (beta chain) derives from a study of T-cell memory formation after mild COVID-19. The 5'RACE method, run with constant-segment primers, produced TCR alpha and TCR beta cDNA libraries (carrying sample barcodes and UMIs). From the 5' RACE reads, TCRdb called clonotypes with MiXCR, one entry per CDR3 protein. The repertoire consists of 350,000 to 500,000 distinct CDR3 sequences, with 23% occurring once and the leading ten covering roughly 14%. The length of the CDR3 is 17 residues. CDR1 is DFQATT and CDR2 is SNEGSKA in the germline V gene (reference sequence). V was clipped by 0 bases and J by 14 bases, with 26 bases between them.

V gene TRBV20-1 combines with J gene TRBJ1-6; possible D gene TRBD1, 6 bases. The specimen sequenced was PBMCs or a T cell subset sorted from them (not recorded which). The clonotype comes from an adult woman who had mild COVID-19 (a few samples of this study predate the infection). Cell type and time point are not known. Here the CDR3 DNA reads TGCAGTGCTAGAGATCTCGGACAGTTGGAGGGTAGTTCGGCCCTCCACTTT. It specifies CSARDLGQLEGSSALHF.